The 10 T cell receptor beta chains presented below share a single source sample, sequenced in a study of vaccination effects on CD4 cells after COVID-19. Their specific antigens are unknown. The method was immunoSEQ multiplex PCR; TCRdb's version includes in-frame clones alone and lacks a portion of them. Of about 66,000 clones listed, roughly 76% are singletons. Before sequencing, viral peptide pools were used by the ViraFEST assay to expand antigen-specific CD4+ T cells. Culture proceeded for nine to eleven days, and CD4+ T cells were then isolated. As their vaccination, participants received two doses of either BNT162b2 or mRNA-1273. The sequencing used CD4+ T cells from PBMCs cultured with HCoV-OC43 spike peptides, collected after COVID-19 vaccination. Sample subset: HCoV-OC43 spike overlapping peptide pool stimulation. The receptors were sampled from a human donor who received a COVID-19 vaccine.

The chain employs TRBV30 and TRBJ1-1; D unresolved. The germline V gene has CDR1 GTSNPN and CDR2 SVGIG (reference sequence). There are 13 residues in the CDR3. V was shortened by 0 bases and J by 3 bases, with 8 bases between the two germline ends. CDR3 sequence: CAWSVQRYTEAFF. As DNA, the CDR3 is TGTGCCTGGAGTGTACAGCGGTACACTGAAGCTTTCTTT.

The rearrangement uses TRBV24-1 and TRBJ2-5; possibly TRBD1 for D (5 bases). The CDR3 length is 14 residues. Trimming removed 4 bases from V and 5 bases from J, with 13 bases in between. CDR1 and CDR2 from the germline V gene are KGHDR and SFDVKD. CDR3 protein: CATSEQAVVETQYF. CDR3 sequence (DNA): TGTGCCACCAGTGAACAGGCGGTGGTCGAGACCCAGTACTTC.

The chain links TRBV5-6 to TRBJ2-7; the match to TRBD1 covers 7 bases. Germline V CDR1 and CDR2: SGHDT, YYEEEE. CDR3 size: 14 residues. V lost 1 base to trimming and J lost 5 bases; unmatched junction nucleotides: 6. CDR3 region: CASSLNRGMDEQYV. The DNA of the CDR3 is TGTGCCAGCAGCTTGAACAGGGGCATGGACGAGCAGTACGTC.

This clone appeared once. The rearrangement links TRBV9 to TRBJ2-5, with D unresolved. Trimming pared 3 bases from V and 1 base from J, leaving 7 bases between. The germline V gene encodes CDR1 SGDLS and CDR2 YYNGEE. The CDR3 is made up of 13 amino acids. CDR3 DNA sequence: TGTGCCAGCAGCGCTCAGAGCCAAGAGACCCAGTACTTC. Translation: CASSAQSQETQYF.

This chain joins TRBV7-2 and TRBJ1-5, with TRBD1 as a possible D gene (5 bases). The germline V gene encodes CDR1 SGHTA and CDR2 FQGNSA. The CDR3 extends over 15 amino acids. V lost 1 base and J lost 2, with 9 bases in between. DNA for the CDR3: TGTGCCAGCAGCTTAGAGAGGGGCGGCAATCAGCCCCAGCATTTT. Translated: CASSLERGGNQPQHF.

V gene TRBV24-1 combines with J gene TRBJ1-5, with 11 bases aligning to TRBD1. Germline-derived CDR1 and CDR2 are KGHDR and SFDVKD. V lost 9 bases and J lost 5; bases outside the gene matches: 11. CDR3 length equals 16 residues. CDR3 protein: CATGETGTGGHQPQHF. CDR3 bases: TGTGCCACCGGGGAAACCGGGACAGGGGGACATCAGCCCCAGCATTTT.

Concerning this clone: The same CDR3 can be traced to other DNA sequences in this sample. V and J are TRBV7-9 and TRBJ2-3; D uncertain. V gave up 2 bases and J gave up 0 bases, with 0 bases separating them. Germline V gene sequence: CDR1 SEHNR, CDR2 FQNEAQ (reference sequence). The CDR3 consists of 12 residues. The CDR3 nucleotides are TGTGCCAGCAGCTTAAGCACAGATACGCAGTATTTT. Its translation: CASSLSTDTQYF.

The J gene is TRBJ2-2, the V gene TRBV2; D remains unclear. The germline V and J ends were trimmed by 2 bases and 5 bases, with 12 bases remaining between them. Germline V lookup: CDR1 SNHLY, CDR2 FYNNEI. The CDR3 totals 15 residues. DNA of the CDR3: TGTGCCAGCAGTGAAAGGGCTGGGTATACCGGGGAGCTGTTTTTT. Its protein product is CASSERAGYTGELFF.

This chain links TRBV9 with TRBJ2-5; the D is unclear. V shed 1 base and J shed 5 bases, with 12 bases lying between them. CDR3 size: 14 residues. Germline lookup yields CDR1 SGDLS and CDR2 YYNGEE. The CDR3 protein is CASSVSGSAETQYF. CDR3 nucleotide sequence: TGTGCCAGCAGCGTATCCGGATCAGCGGAGACCCAGTACTTC.

V usage is TRBV11-3 and J usage is TRBJ2-1; D is unclear. The germline V gene encodes CDR1 SGHNT and CDR2 YENEEA. The CDR3 has 12 residues. The V end lost 5 bases, the J end lost 7 bases, and 9 bases lay between the germline ends. The CDR3 loop is CASSRYANEQFF. The DNA of the CDR3 is TGTGCCAGCAGCCGATATGCGAATGAGCAGTTCTTC.